This T cell receptor (beta chain) was identified in a study of blood T cells in healthy people across ages. The authors ran a second PCR of 7 to 11 cycles using a sample-barcoded 5' primer and a J-beta primer mix. TCRdb re-called the 5' RACE reads through MiXCR, storing one row per CDR3 protein. This repertoire shows over 1,200,000 distinct CDR3 sequences, 55% to 75% found once; its top ten account for 5.5% to 8%. The CDR3 is 13 residues long. The germline gives CDR1 ENHRY, CDR2 SYGVKD. V lost 2 bases, J lost 2 bases, and 7 bases lay in between. The sequenced material came from blood. This sequence joins TRBV10-3 and TRBJ2-7, with D perhaps given as TRBD1 or TRBD2 (5 bases each). The receptor comes from a young man in good health. CDR3 sequence: CAISEEGTYEQYF. Here the CDR3 DNA reads TGTGCCATCAGTGAGGAGGGGACCTACGAGCAGTACTTC.